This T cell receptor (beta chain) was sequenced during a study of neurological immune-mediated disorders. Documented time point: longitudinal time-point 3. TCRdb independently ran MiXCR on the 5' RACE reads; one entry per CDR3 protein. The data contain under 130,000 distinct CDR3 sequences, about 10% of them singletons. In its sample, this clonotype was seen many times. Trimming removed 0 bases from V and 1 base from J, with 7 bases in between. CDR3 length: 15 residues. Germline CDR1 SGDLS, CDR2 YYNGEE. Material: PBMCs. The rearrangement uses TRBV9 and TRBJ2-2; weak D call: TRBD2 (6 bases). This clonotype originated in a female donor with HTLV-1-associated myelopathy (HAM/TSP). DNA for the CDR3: TGTGCCAGCAGCGTAGACGGGGGGAACACCGGGGAGCTGTTTTTT. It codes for CASSVDGGNTGELFF.